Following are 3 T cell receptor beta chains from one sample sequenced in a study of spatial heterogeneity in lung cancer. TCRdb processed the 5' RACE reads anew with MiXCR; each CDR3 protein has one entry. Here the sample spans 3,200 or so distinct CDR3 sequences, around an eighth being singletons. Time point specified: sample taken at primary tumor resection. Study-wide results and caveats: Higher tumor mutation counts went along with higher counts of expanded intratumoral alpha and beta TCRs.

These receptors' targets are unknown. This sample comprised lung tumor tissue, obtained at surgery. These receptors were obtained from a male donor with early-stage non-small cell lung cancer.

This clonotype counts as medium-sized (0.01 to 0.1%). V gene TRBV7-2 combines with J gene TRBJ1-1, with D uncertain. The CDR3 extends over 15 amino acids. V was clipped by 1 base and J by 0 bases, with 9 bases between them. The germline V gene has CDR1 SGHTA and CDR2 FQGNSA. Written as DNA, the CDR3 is TGTGCCAGCAGCTTAGTTCAGTTGATGAACACTGAAGCTTTCTTT. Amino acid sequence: CASSLVQLMNTEAFF.

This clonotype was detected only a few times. CDR3 coding DNA: TGTGCCAGCAGCTTATCTGATTATAGCAATCAGCCCCAGCATTTT. This codes for CASSLSDYSNQPQHF. The gene calls are TRBV11-2 and TRBJ1-5, with D uncertain. V was clipped by 2 bases and J by 0 bases, with 8 bases between them. The CDR3 length is 15 residues. Germline V gene lookup returns CDR1 SGHAT and CDR2 FQNNGV.

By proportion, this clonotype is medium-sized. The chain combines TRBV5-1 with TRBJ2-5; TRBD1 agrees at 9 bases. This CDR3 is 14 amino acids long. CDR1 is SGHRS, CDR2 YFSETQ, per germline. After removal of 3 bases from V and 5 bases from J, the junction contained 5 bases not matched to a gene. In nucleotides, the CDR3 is TGCGCCAGCAGCTCAGGACAGGGGCATGAGACCCAGTACTTC. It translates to CASSSGQGHETQYF.